This is a list of T cell receptor beta chains from one sample in a study of PD-1 blockade in classical Hodgkin lymphoma. This table comes from immunoSEQ multiplex PCR, and its TCRdb copy is limited to in-frame clones, with some not included. The profile covers tens of thousands of clones, with just over 90% appearing a single time and 8% taken by the ten largest. The starting material was peripheral blood mononuclear cells (PBMCs), obtained at baseline. The source of these receptors is a human donor with classical Hodgkin lymphoma. CDR3s include the opening cysteine and the closing phenylalanine or tryptophan. A D gene is named only where the DNA matches it firmly. Not all rows give a size; the values are once, few, many and, for expanded clones, a class.

D	V	size	J	DNA	CDR3
-	TRBV20-1	-	TRBJ1-4	TGCAGGTACAGTAAACTGTTTTTT	CRYSKLFF
TRBD2	TRBV7-8	once	TRBJ2-7	TGTGCCAGCAGCCCAAGTTCAACTAGCGGCTTGTACGAGCAGTACTTC	CASSPSSTSGLYEQYF
TRBD2	TRBV28	-	TRBJ2-3	TGTGCCAGCAGTTCTTGGACTAGCGGTAGCACAGATACGCAGTATTTT	CASSSWTSGSTDTQYF
-	TRBV2	-	TRBJ1-6	TGTGCCAGCAGCGCCGCAGGTTCACCCCTCCACTTT	CASSAAGSPLHF
-	TRBV9	-	TRBJ1-1	TGTGCCAGCAGCGTAGATGCAGGAATGAACACTGAAGCTTTCTTT	CASSVDAGMNTEAFF
TRBD1	TRBV7-3	-	TRBJ1-2	TGTGCCAGCAGCTTCGGACAGGGTGGCTATGGCTACACCTTC	CASSFGQGGYGYTF
-	TRBV7-2	medium-sized	TRBJ1-5	TGTGCCAGCAGCTTAATTGTGACAGGAGATCAGCCCCAGCATTTT	CASSLIVTGDQPQHF
-	TRBV11-2	-	TRBJ2-3	TGTGCCAGCAGCATCATCGCCGGCCGCACAGATACGCAGTATTTT	CASSIIAGRTDTQYF
-	TRBV7-9	-	TRBJ1-1	TGTGCCAGCAGCTTAGTTCCAGGGCCTTCAGAAGCTTTCTTT	CASSLVPGPSEAFF
TRBD1	TRBV5-6	-	TRBJ1-1	TGTGCCAGCAGCGGAGACAGGGGGCGAGCGAACACTGAAGCTTTCTTT	CASSGDRGRANTEAFF
-	TRBV30	-	TRBJ1-2	TGTGCCTGGAGTGGGGGCTATGGCTACACCTTC	CAWSGGYGYTF
-	TRBV5-6	-	TRBJ2-2	TGTGCCAGCAGCTTTAATCCCGGCGGGGAGCTGTTTTTT	CASSFNPGGELFF
TRBD2	TRBV11-3	-	TRBJ2-1	TGTGCCAGCAGCTTAAGTAGTTGGGAGGGCTCCTACAATGAGCAGTTCTTC	CASSLSSWEGSYNEQFF
-	TRBV4-1	once	TRBJ2-1	TGCGCCAGCAGCCAAGAGGACTACAATGAGCAGTTCTTC	CASSQEDYNEQFF
-	TRBV28	-	TRBJ2-5	TGTGCCAGCAGCCCTGGACACCAAGAGACCCAGTACTTC	CASSPGHQETQYF